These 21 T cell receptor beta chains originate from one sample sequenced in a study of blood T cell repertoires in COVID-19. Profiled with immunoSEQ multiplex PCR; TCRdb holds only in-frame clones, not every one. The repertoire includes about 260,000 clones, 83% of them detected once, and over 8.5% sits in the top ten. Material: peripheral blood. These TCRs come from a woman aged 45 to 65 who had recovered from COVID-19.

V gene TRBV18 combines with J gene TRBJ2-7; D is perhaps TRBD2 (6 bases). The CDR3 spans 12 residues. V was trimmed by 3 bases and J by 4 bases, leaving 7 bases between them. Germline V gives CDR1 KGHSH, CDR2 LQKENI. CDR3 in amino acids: CASSPEGYEQYF. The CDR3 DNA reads TGTGCCAGCTCACCGGAGGGGTACGAGCAGTACTTC.

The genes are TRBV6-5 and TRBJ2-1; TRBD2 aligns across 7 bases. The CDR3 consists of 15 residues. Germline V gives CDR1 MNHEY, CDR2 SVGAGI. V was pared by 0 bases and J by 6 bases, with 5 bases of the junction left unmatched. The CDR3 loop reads CASSYSSGYGNEQFF. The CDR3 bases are TGTGCCAGCAGTTACTCTAGCGGGTATGGCAATGAGCAGTTCTTC.

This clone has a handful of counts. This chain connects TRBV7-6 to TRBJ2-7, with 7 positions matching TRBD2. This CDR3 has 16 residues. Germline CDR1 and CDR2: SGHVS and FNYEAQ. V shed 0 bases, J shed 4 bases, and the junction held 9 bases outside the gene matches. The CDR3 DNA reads TGTGCCAGCAGCTTAGCGACTCGCGGGAGAGGGTACGAGCAGTACTTC. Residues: CASSLATRGRGYEQYF.

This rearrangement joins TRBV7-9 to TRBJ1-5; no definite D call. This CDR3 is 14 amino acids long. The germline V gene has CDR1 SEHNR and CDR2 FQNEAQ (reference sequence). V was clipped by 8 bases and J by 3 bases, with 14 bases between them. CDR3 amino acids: CASRSGHSNQPQHF. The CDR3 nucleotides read TGTGCCAGCCGAAGCGGGCACTCCAATCAGCCCCAGCATTTT.

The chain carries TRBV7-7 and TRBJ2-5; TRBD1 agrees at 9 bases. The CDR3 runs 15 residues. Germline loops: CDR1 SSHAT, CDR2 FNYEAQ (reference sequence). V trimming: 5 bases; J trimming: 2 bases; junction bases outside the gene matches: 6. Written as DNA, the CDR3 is TGTGCCAGCAGCGCCGGGACAGGGCGACAAGAGACCCAGTACTTC. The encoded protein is CASSAGTGRQETQYF.

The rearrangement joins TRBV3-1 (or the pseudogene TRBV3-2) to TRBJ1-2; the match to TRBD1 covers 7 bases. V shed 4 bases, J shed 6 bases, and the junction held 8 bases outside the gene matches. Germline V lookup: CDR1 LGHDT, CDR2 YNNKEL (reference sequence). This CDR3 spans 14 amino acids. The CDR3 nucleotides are TGTGCCAGCAGCCGAGTGGGGCAGGGGGATGGCTACACCTTC. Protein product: CASSRVGQGDGYTF.

The CDR3 spells CATSDNPGLADNEQFF. CDR3 DNA: TGTGCCACCAGTGATAACCCGGGACTAGCGGACAATGAGCAGTTCTTC. The rearrangement joins TRBV24-1 to TRBJ2-1, with 11 bases matching TRBD2. Germline loops: CDR1 KGHDR, CDR2 SFDVKD. The J segment lost 5 bases and the V segment lost 3 bases, leaving 5 bases of the junction unmatched. The CDR3 runs to 16 residues.

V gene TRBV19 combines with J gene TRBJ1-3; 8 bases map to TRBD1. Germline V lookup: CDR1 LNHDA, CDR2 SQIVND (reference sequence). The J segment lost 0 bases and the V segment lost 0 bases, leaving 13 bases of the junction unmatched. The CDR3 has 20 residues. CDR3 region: CASSIDIGHTGGSSGNTIYF. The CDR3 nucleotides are TGTGCCAGTAGTATAGATATCGGACATACAGGGGGATCCTCTGGAAACACCATATATTTT.

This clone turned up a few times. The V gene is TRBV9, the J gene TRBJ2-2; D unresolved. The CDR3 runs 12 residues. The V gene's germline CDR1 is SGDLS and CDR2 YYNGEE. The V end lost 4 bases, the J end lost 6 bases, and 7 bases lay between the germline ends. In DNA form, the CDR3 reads TGTGCCAGCAGCATAAGCGCCGGGGAGCTGTTTTTT. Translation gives CASSISAGELFF.

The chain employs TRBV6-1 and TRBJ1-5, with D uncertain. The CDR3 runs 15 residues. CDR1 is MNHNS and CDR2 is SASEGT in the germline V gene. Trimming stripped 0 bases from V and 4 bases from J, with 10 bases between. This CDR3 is CASSEAPGGNQPQHF. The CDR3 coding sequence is TGTGCCAGCAGTGAAGCGCCGGGAGGGAATCAGCCCCAGCATTTT.

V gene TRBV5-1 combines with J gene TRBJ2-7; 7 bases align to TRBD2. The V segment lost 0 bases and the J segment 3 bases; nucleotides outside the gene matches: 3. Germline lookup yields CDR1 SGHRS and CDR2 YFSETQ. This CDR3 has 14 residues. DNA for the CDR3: TGCGCCAGCAGCTTGGATGGGGACTACTACGAGCAGTACTTC. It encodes CASSLDGDYYEQYF.

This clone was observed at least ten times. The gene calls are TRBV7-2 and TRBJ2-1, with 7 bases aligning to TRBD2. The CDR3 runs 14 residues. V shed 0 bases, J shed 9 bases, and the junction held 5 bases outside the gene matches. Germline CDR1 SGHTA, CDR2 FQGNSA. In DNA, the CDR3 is TGTGCCAGCAGCTTAGCCTGGACTAGTAGTGAGCAGTTCTTC. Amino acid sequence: CASSLAWTSSEQFF.

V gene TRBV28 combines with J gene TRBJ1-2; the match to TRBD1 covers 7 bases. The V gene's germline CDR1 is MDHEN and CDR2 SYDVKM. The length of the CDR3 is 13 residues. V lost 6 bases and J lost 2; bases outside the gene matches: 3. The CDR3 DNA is TGTGCCAGCAGCGAGGGACAGAACTATGGCTACACCTTC. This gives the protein CASSEGQNYGYTF.

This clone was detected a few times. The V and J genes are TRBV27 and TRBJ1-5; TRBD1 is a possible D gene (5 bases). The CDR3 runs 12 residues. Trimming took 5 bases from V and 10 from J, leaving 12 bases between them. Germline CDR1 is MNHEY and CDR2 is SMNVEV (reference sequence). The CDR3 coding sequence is TGTGCCAGCAGTATACCTCAGGGTCCCCAGCATTTT. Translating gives CASSIPQGPQHF.

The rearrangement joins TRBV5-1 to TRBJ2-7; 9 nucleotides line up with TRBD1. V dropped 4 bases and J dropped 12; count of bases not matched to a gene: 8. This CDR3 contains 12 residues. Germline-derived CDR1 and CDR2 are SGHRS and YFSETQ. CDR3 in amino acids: CASSMGQGPWYF. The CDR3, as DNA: TGCGCCAGCAGCATGGGACAGGGACCGTGGTACTTC.

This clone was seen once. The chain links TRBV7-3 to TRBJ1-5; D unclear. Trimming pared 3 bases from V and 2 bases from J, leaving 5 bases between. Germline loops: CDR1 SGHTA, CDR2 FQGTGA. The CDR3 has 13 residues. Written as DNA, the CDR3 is TGTGCCAGCAGCTTCGGGGGCAATCAGCCCCAGCATTTT. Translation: CASSFGGNQPQHF. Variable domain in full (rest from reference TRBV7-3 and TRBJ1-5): GAGVSQTPSNKVTEKGKYVELRCDPISGHTALYWYRQSLGQGPEFLIYFQGTGAADDSGLPNDRFFAVRPEGSVSTLKIQRTERGDSAVYLCASSFGGNQPQHFGDGTRLSIL.

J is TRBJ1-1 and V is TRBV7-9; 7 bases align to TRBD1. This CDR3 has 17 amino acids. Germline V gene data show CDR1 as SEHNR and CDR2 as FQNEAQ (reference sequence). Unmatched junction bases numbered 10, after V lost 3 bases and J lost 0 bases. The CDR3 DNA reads TGTGCCAGCAGCTTGCCTTACGGGACAGCCGTGAACACTGAAGCTTTCTTT. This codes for CASSLPYGTAVNTEAFF.

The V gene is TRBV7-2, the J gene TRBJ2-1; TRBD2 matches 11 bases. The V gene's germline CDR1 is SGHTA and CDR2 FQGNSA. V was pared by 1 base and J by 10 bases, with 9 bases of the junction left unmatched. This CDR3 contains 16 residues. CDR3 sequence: CASSLDGLAGGREQFF. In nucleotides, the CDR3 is TGTGCCAGCAGCTTAGACGGCCTAGCGGGAGGTAGGGAGCAGTTCTTC. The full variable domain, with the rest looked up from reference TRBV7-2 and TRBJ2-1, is GAGVSQSPSNKVTEKGKDVELRCDPISGHTALYWYRQSLGQGLEFLIYFQGNSAPDKSGLPSDRFSAERTGGSVSTLTIQRTQQEDSAVYLCASSLDGLAGGREQFFGPGTRLTVL.

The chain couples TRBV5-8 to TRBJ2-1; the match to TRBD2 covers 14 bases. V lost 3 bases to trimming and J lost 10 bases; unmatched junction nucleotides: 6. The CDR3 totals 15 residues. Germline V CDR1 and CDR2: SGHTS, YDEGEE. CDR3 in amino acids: CASSSGLAGGLEQFF. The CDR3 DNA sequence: TGTGCCAGCAGCTCTGGACTAGCGGGAGGATTGGAGCAGTTCTTC.

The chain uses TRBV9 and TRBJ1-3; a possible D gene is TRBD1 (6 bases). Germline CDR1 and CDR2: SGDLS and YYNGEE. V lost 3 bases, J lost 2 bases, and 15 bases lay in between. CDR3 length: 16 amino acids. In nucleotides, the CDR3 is TGTGCCAGCAGCGATTGGCCCAGGACAGCTGGAAACACCATATATTTT. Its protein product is CASSDWPRTAGNTIYF.

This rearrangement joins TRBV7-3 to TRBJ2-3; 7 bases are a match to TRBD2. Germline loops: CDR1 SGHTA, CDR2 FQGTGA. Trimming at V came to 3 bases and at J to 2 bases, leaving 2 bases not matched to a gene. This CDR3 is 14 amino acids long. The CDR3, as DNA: TGTGCCAGCAGCTTCGGGGGGATCACAGATACGCAGTATTTT. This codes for CASSFGGITDTQYF. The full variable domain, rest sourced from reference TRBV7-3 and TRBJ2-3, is GAGVSQTPSNKVTEKGKYVELRCDPISGHTALYWYRQSLGQGPEFLIYFQGTGAADDSGLPNDRFFAVRPEGSVSTLKIQRTERGDSAVYLCASSFGGITDTQYFGPGTRLTVL.